The next 29 T cell receptor beta chains were all read from a single sample in a study of T cells after yellow fever vaccination. TCRdb fed the 5' RACE reads into MiXCR, producing one record per CDR3 protein. The table lists 250,000 to 300,000 distinct CDR3 sequences, about 5% of them singletons. The sequenced sample was CD4+ T cells sorted from PBMCs, obtained on the day of the yellow fever booster vaccination. The receptors derive from a man in his late teens or twenties who received the YFV17D yellow fever vaccine.

The rearrangement uses TRBV5-4 and TRBJ2-5; TRBD1 matches at 7 bases. This CDR3 region has 14 residues. Germline CDR1 is SGHNT and CDR2 is YYREEE (reference sequence). V trimming: 3 bases; J trimming: 3 bases; junction bases outside the gene matches: 5. DNA of the CDR3: TGTGCCAGCAGCTCGGGACAGAGTAAAGAGACCCAGTACTTC. Translating it yields CASSSGQSKETQYF.

This clonotype was seen repeatedly, ten times or more. The V gene is TRBV4-3, the J gene TRBJ1-6, with D unresolved. The CDR3 covers 15 residues. The germline gives CDR1 LGHNA, CDR2 YSLEER. The ends were cut back, 0 bases at V and 14 bases at J, with 17 bases in the middle. In DNA, the CDR3 is TGCGCCAGCAGCCAAGATACGGGCTCCGAGCTTTCCCTCCACTTT. This codes for CASSQDTGSELSLHF.

The V and J genes are TRBV5-1 and TRBJ2-1; the D gene could be TRBD1 or TRBD2 (6 bases each). V lost 0 bases and J 3 bases, leaving 13 bases between the germline ends. The CDR3 contains 16 residues. Per the germline V gene, CDR1 is SGHRS and CDR2 is YFSETQ. CDR3 loop: CASSLAPGADYNEQFF. CDR3 DNA: TGCGCCAGCAGCTTGGCCCCGGGGGCCGACTACAATGAGCAGTTCTTC.

With respect to this clonotype: Germline is not matched at one junction end, which may reflect a read error. This sequence joins TRBV24-1 and TRBJ2-1, with TRBD1 matching 7 bases. Germline V CDR1 and CDR2: KGHDR, SFDVKD. The length of the CDR3 is 16 residues. This CDR3 is CPTSDNRQGSYNEQFF. The CDR3 bases are TGTCCCACCAGTGACAACCGACAGGGATCCTACAATGAGCAGTTCTTC.

This chain joins TRBV20-1 and TRBJ1-5; D is perhaps TRBD1 (6 bases). Germline V gene lookup returns CDR1 DFQATT and CDR2 SNEGSKA (reference sequence). The CDR3 length is 16 residues. V lost 4 bases to trimming and J lost 2 bases, with 18 bases between them. The CDR3: CSATSGGAIGNQPQHF. The CDR3 DNA is TGCAGTGCTACGAGTGGGGGGGCGATCGGCAATCAGCCCCAGCATTTT.

V usage is TRBV19 and J usage is TRBJ2-6; maybe TRBD2 (6 bases). Germline values: CDR1 LNHDA, CDR2 SQIVND (reference sequence). The CDR3 covers 18 residues. V shed 3 bases and J shed 2 bases, with 17 bases lying between them. The CDR3 DNA reads as TGTGCCAGTAGTATCTCTCCGGACGGAGGGGCTGGGGCCAACGTCCTGACTTTC. Protein product: CASSISPDGGAGANVLTF.

This clonotype was observed a few times. This chain joins TRBV7-8 and TRBJ2-7; TRBD2 aligns across 8 bases. Trimming removed 5 bases from V and 3 bases from J; junction bases left unmatched: 15. Germline lookup yields CDR1 SGHVS and CDR2 FQNEAQ. There are 17 residues in the CDR3. The DNA for the CDR3 is TGTGCCAGCAGCCCCCGGGGGGGGGAGGGAGGAGTCTACGAGCAGTACGTC. It codes for CASSPRGGEGGVYEQYV.

This clonotype was observed many times. The chain uses TRBV4-2 and TRBJ2-4, with D perhaps matching TRBD1 or TRBD2 (5 bases each). Per the germline V gene, CDR1 is LGHNA and CDR2 is YNFKEQ. Trimming shortened V by 4 bases and J by 9 bases, and 7 bases separated the two germline ends. The CDR3 loop spans 11 amino acids. The CDR3 region is CASSPGTIQYF. DNA of the CDR3: TGTGCCAGCAGCCCTGGGACCATTCAGTACTTC.

The chain employs TRBV20-1 and TRBJ1-5; D is unclear. Germline V gives CDR1 DFQATT, CDR2 SNEGSKA (reference sequence). This CDR3 comprises 13 residues. V was pared by 1 base and J by 0 bases, with 4 bases between. The CDR3: CSARVDSNQPQHF. CDR3 DNA sequence: TGCAGTGCTAGAGTGGATAGCAATCAGCCCCAGCATTTT.

This clonotype showed up just a few times. The chain links TRBV5-1 to TRBJ1-5, with TRBD1 matching 8 bases. Trimming took 0 bases from V and 0 from J; bases not matched to a gene: 8. The CDR3 has 18 amino acids. Germline lookup yields CDR1 SGHRS and CDR2 YFSETQ. The CDR3 region is CASSLVHRGKHSNQPQHF. The CDR3 region has the DNA TGCGCCAGCAGCTTGGTTCACAGGGGGAAGCATAGCAATCAGCCCCAGCATTTT.

The chain carries TRBV5-1 and TRBJ1-1, with D maybe TRBD1 (5 bases). Trimming shortened V by 0 bases and J by 4 bases, and 13 bases separated the two germline ends. Germline values: CDR1 SGHRS, CDR2 YFSETQ. The CDR3 covers 15 residues. The CDR3 DNA is TGCGCCAGCAGCTTGGAGGGCAGGGTGGGCACTGAAGCTTTCTTT. It is translated as CASSLEGRVGTEAFF.

This sequence joins TRBV20-1 and TRBJ1-5; D is unclear. Trimming removed 0 bases at V and 2 bases at J, with 8 bases between. Germline assignment: CDR1 DFQATT and CDR2 SNEGSKA (reference sequence). This CDR3 has 14 residues. The CDR3 DNA follows: TGCAGTGCTAGAGATCCAACAGGCAATCAGCCCCAGCATTTT. It codes for CSARDPTGNQPQHF.

The genes are TRBV5-1 and TRBJ2-6; 8 bases map to TRBD2. V was pared by 4 bases and J by 1 base, with 10 bases of the junction left unmatched. The CDR3 totals 18 residues. Germline CDR1 is SGHRS and CDR2 is YFSETQ. CDR3 nucleotides: TGCGCCAGCAGCCCCGGGGGGGGCTCGCAATCTGGGGCCAACGTCCTGACTTTC. Protein: CASSPGGGSQSGANVLTF.

V gene TRBV6-2 or TRBV6-3 combines with J gene TRBJ1-1, with D hard to call. This CDR3 is built from 12 residues. Trimming removed 1 base from V and 1 base from J, with 1 base in between. The V gene's germline CDR1 is MNHEY and CDR2 SVGEGT. CDR3: CASSYWNTEAFF. The CDR3 nucleotides read TGTGCCAGCAGTTACTGGAACACTGAAGCTTTCTTT.

This clonotype has more than one count but fewer than ten. J is TRBJ2-1 and V is TRBV6-4, with 8 bases lining up with TRBD2. Germline CDR1 reads MRHNA; CDR2 reads SNTAGT. Unmatched junction bases numbered 8, after V lost 6 bases and J lost 7 bases. The CDR3 is made up of 14 amino acids. The CDR3 sequence: CASRPDGGVNEQFF. Here the CDR3 DNA reads TGTGCCAGCAGACCTGACGGGGGGGTAAATGAGCAGTTCTTC.

V is TRBV7-2 and J is TRBJ2-1, with 8 nucleotides matching TRBD2. The CDR3 is made up of 14 amino acids. V lost 5 bases to trimming and J lost 6 bases; unmatched junction nucleotides: 6. From germline, CDR1 is SGHTA and CDR2 FQGNSA. The CDR3 region is CASSISGGGNEQFF. CDR3 in DNA: TGTGCCAGCAGCATCTCGGGAGGGGGCAATGAGCAGTTCTTC.

This chain uses TRBV7-2 with TRBJ1-1; tentative D call: TRBD1 (5 bases). Germline CDR1 is SGHTA and CDR2 is FQGNSA. Trimming took 4 bases from V and 1 from J, leaving 16 bases between them. The CDR3 contains 16 residues. The chain's CDR3 is CASSSPGLRRNTEAFF. The CDR3 DNA reads TGTGCCAGCAGCTCTCCGGGACTCCGGCGGAACACTGAAGCTTTCTTT. The full variable domain, with the rest looked up from reference TRBV7-2 and TRBJ1-1, is GAGVSQSPSNKVTEKGKDVELRCDPISGHTALYWYRQSLGQGLEFLIYFQGNSAPDKSGLPSDRFSAERTGGSVSTLTIQRTQQEDSAVYLCASSSPGLRRNTEAFFGQGTRLTVV.

A few counts support this clonotype. The chain couples TRBV12-3 or TRBV12-4 to TRBJ2-5; the D is unclear. CDR3 size: 16 residues. The germline V and J ends were trimmed by 1 base and 1 base, with 13 bases remaining between them. The CDR3 region has the DNA TGTGCCAGCAGTTTAGGGAAAACTAACATCCAAGAGACCCAGTACTTC. Its protein is CASSLGKTNIQETQYF.

In its sample, this clonotype was seen a few times. J is TRBJ1-2 and V is TRBV6-1; TRBD1 matches at 7 bases. The germline V gene encodes CDR1 MNHNS and CDR2 SASEGT. The trim removed 6 bases at V and 8 bases at J, leaving 9 bases unmatched. This CDR3 is built from 13 residues. The CDR3 loop reads CASRPTGVGGYTF. DNA of the CDR3: TGTGCCAGCAGACCCACAGGGGTAGGCGGCTACACCTTC.

V is TRBV7-9 and J is TRBJ1-4, with 9 bases matching TRBD1. Per the germline V gene, CDR1 is SEHNR and CDR2 is FQNEAQ (reference sequence). The trim removed 6 bases at V and 8 bases at J, leaving 10 bases unmatched. The CDR3 is 15 residues long. The CDR3 DNA reads TGTGCCAGCAGTCAAGACAGGGGGAATGGAGAAAAACTGTTTTTT. Amino acids: CASSQDRGNGEKLFF.

This clonotype was seen more than once but under ten times. The V and J genes are TRBV7-3 and TRBJ2-1; D gene uncertain. The CDR3 sequence is 14 residues long. Looked up from germline, CDR1 is SGHTA and CDR2 is FQGTGA. The ends were cut back, 5 bases at V and 4 bases at J, with 12 bases in the middle. This chain's CDR3 is CASSPTLEYNEQFF. DNA for the CDR3: TGTGCCAGCAGCCCCACCCTTGAGTACAATGAGCAGTTCTTC.

This clonotype has a handful of counts. The gene calls are TRBV5-1 and TRBJ2-7; TRBD2 is a possible D gene (5 bases). Trimming cost V 0 bases and J 7 bases, with 17 bases left between them. Germline values: CDR1 SGHRS, CDR2 YFSETQ. CDR3 size: 15 residues. The DNA of the CDR3 is TGCGCCAGCAGCTTGGCCTTGGGCAGCTCGGGGGAGCAGTACTTC. It specifies CASSLALGSSGEQYF.

This clonotype was counted many times. The V gene is TRBV12-3 or TRBV12-4, the J gene TRBJ2-3; 9 bases are a match to TRBD2. The CDR3 covers 15 residues. The junction had 6 bases not matched to a gene; V was cut back by 7 bases and J by 1 base. The chain's CDR3 is CASKGPSGGTDTQYF. The CDR3 DNA reads as TGTGCCAGCAAAGGTCCTAGCGGGGGCACAGATACGCAGTATTTT.

This clonotype turned up a few times. This chain links TRBV15 with TRBJ1-1; D remains unclear. Germline CDR1 and CDR2: LNHNV and YYDKDF (reference sequence). Trimming shortened V by 0 bases and J by 10 bases, and 9 bases separated the two germline ends. This CDR3 has 12 residues. CDR3 nucleotides: TGTGCCACCAGCAGAGATGTGACGGCAGCTTTCTTT. The encoded protein is CATSRDVTAAFF.

The chain carries TRBV2 and TRBJ2-1; no clear D. V dropped 5 bases and J dropped 4 bases, with 12 bases sitting between them. The CDR3 has 14 residues. Germline lookup yields CDR1 SNHLY and CDR2 FYNNEI. CDR3 bases: TGTGCCAGCAGTCCGTCTACGAGATACAATGAGCAGTTCTTC. Its translation: CASSPSTRYNEQFF.

This clonotype has a handful of counts. The chain has TRBV5-1 and TRBJ2-7; the match to TRBD1 covers 12 bases. The trim removed 3 bases at V and 1 base at J, leaving 2 bases unmatched. CDR3 length: 15 residues. The V gene's germline CDR1 is SGHRS and CDR2 YFSETQ. The CDR3 nucleotides are TGCGCCAGCAGCTCGGGACAGGGGGCGTCCTACGAGCAGTACGTC. Translated: CASSSGQGASYEQYV.

The chain carries TRBV10-3 and TRBJ1-1, with 9 bases that match TRBD1. There are 16 residues in the CDR3. Looked up from germline, CDR1 is ENHRY and CDR2 is SYGVKD. V shed 1 base and J 3 bases; nucleotides not matched to a gene: 6. The CDR3 region is CAISEWQGDRDTEAFF. Here the CDR3 DNA reads TGTGCCATCAGTGAGTGGCAGGGGGACAGGGACACTGAAGCTTTCTTT.

There are a few counts of this clonotype. The chain has TRBV7-6 and TRBJ1-5, with D uncertain. The ends were cut back, 0 bases at V and 3 bases at J, with 9 bases in the middle. The CDR3 has 15 residues. Germline values: CDR1 SGHVS, CDR2 FNYEAQ. This chain's CDR3 is CASSLASGFNQPQHF. CDR3 nucleotides: TGTGCCAGCAGCTTAGCGTCGGGGTTCAATCAGCCCCAGCATTTT.

The chain joins TRBV19 to TRBJ2-5, with 7 bases aligning to TRBD2. Trimming at V came to 11 bases and at J to 3 bases, leaving 6 bases not matched to a gene. CDR1 and CDR2 from the germline V gene are LNHDA and SQIVND (reference sequence). This CDR3 spans 12 amino acids. CDR3 in amino acids: CAGRTREETQYF. The CDR3 DNA reads as TGTGCCGGAAGGACTAGGGAAGAGACCCAGTACTTC.